The clone carrying this TCR beta chain has at least ten counts. Its matching antigen is unknown. This CDR3 has 14 residues. J gave up 5 bases and V 5 bases, and 6 bases lay outside the gene matches. Germline values: CDR1 LNHDA, CDR2 SQIVND (reference sequence). The data originate from a study of breast tumors, draining lymph nodes, adjacent tissues. Breast cancer patients provided tissue from their axillary draining lymph nodes. One entry per CDR3 protein results from TCRdb running MiXCR on the multiplex PCR reads. The table has around 290,000 distinct CDR3 sequences, roughly 31% seen once. Notes on the study in general: That most tumor T cells come from lymph nodes remained unproven. Luminal-like breast cancer showed significantly greater tumor-nontumor repertoire similarity than basal-like breast cancer did. Tumors had less TCR diversity than lymph nodes, more than nontumor tissue. Most tumor T cells seemingly derive from lymph node, then expand in tumor.

Sequencing was done on a sample of axillary lymph node tissue. The source is a female donor with breast cancer. Some clones in this sample may be carry-over from other donors' samples. The rearrangement links TRBV19 to TRBJ2-1; 7 bases line up with TRBD2. CDR3 amino acids: CASSYGTTDNEQFF. The CDR3 nucleotides are TGTGCCAGTAGTTATGGGACTACTGACAATGAGCAGTTCTTC.